Included here is one T cell receptor (beta chain) sequence, with context. The antigen is undetermined. These data come from a study of OX40 agonist ivuxolimab in advanced cancers. Study details: Ivuxolimab, an agonist antibody against OX40 (CD134), was given to patients. The patients received ivuxolimab by intravenous route every 2 weeks at 0.01 to 10 mg/kg.

Clones were sequenced by immunoSEQ multiplex PCR, and TCRdb holds only the in-frame ones, with some missing. The sample shows under 85,000 clones, about 81% of them seen only once. Notes on the study in general: No determination was made of the antigen specificity of the expanded peripheral T cells. With doses of 0.1 to 3.0 mg/kg, CD4+ and CD8+ blood T cells had undergone clonal expansion by week 6.

The CDR3 length is 13 residues. The germline V gene has CDR1 MGHDK and CDR2 SYGVNS. V lost 3 bases and J 5 bases, leaving 7 bases between the germline ends. The gene calls are TRBV25-1 and TRBJ2-2; D gene ambiguous. The clonotype comes from an adult with an advanced solid tumor such as melanoma, head and neck, liver or kidney cancer. The sample consisted of CD4+ or CD8+ T cells sorted from blood, taken in a trial of the OX40 agonist ivuxolimab. In nucleotides, the CDR3 is TGTGCCAGCAGTGAGGTGGGGACCGGGGAGCTGTTTTTT. It codes for CASSEVGTGELFF.